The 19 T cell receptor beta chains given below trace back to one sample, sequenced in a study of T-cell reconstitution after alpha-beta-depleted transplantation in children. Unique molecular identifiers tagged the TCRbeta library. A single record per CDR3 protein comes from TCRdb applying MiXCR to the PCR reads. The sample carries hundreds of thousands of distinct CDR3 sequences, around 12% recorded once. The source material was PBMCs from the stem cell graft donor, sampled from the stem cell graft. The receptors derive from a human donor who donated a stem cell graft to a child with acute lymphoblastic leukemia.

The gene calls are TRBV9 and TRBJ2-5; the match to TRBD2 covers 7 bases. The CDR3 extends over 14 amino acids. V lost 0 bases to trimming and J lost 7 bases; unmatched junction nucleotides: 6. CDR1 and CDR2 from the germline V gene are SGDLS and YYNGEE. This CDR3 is CASSVERGEGTQYF. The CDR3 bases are TGTGCCAGCAGCGTAGAGAGAGGGGAGGGGACCCAGTACTTC.

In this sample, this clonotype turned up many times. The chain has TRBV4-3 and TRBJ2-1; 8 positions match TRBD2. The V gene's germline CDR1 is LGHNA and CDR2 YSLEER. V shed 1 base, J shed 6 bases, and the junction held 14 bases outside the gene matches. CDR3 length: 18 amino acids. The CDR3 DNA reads TGCGCCAGCAGCCAAGCGCCACTAGGACTAGCCCCTACCAATGAGCAGTTCTTC. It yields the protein CASSQAPLGLAPTNEQFF.

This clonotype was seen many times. CDR3 in amino acids: CASSQITARTTAKNIQYF. In DNA, the CDR3 is TGCGCCAGCAGCCAGATAACAGCGAGGACCACAGCCAAAAACATTCAGTACTTC. The chain is built from TRBV5-1 and TRBJ2-4; no clear D gene. The CDR3 runs 18 residues. V shed 4 bases and J shed 0 bases, with 20 bases lying between them. Per germline, CDR1 SGHRS and CDR2 YFSETQ. Looking up the rest from reference TRBV5-1 and TRBJ2-4 gives the full variable domain: KAGVTQTPRYLIKTRGQQVTLSCSPISGHRSVSWYQQTPGQGLQFLFEYFSETQRNKGNFPGRFSGRQFSNSRSEMNVSTLELGDSALYLCASSQITARTTAKNIQYFGAGTRLSVL.

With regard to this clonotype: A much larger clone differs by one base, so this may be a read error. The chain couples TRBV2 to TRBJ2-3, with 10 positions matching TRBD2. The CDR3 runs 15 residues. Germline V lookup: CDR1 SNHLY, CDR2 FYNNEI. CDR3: CASSALAGATDRQYF. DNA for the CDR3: TGTGCCAGCAGTGCGCTAGCGGGAGCCACAGATAGGCAGTATTTT. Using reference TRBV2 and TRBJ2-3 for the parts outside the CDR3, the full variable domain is EPEVTQTPSHQVTQMGQEVILRCVPISNHLYFYWYRQILGQKVEFLVSFYNNEISEKSEIFDDQFSVERPDGSNFTLKIRSTKLEDSAMYFCASSALAGATDRQYFGPGTRLTVL.

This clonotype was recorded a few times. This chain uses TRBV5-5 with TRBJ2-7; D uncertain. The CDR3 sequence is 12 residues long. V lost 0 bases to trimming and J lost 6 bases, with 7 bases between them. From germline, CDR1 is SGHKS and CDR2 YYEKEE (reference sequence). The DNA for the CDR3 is TGTGCCAGCAGCTTGGAACAGTTCGAGCAGTACTTC. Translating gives CASSLEQFEQYF.

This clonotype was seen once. CDR3 bases: TGCGCCAGCAGCTCACGCCGGGGGCCGACAAACACTGAAGCTTTCTTT. It yields the protein CASSSRRGPTNTEAFF. The chain has TRBV5-1 and TRBJ1-1; weak D call: TRBD1 (6 bases). V lost 3 bases, J lost 2 bases, and 17 bases lay in between. Germline V gives CDR1 SGHRS, CDR2 YFSETQ. The CDR3 runs 16 residues.

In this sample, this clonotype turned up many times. The CDR3 DNA reads as TGTGCCAGCAGGGAAGGACGGTGGGCCTACAATGAGCAGTTCTTC. It specifies CASREGRWAYNEQFF. The chain has TRBV12-3 or TRBV12-4 and TRBJ2-1, with D hard to call. V was cut by 6 bases and J by 2 bases, with 14 bases left in between. The CDR3 loop spans 15 amino acids.

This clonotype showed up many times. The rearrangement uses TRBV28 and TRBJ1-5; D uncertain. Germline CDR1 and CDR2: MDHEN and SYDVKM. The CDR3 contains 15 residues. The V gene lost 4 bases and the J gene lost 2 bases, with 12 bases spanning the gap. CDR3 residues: CASSSDLPGNQPQHF. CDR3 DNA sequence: TGTGCCAGCAGTTCGGACCTACCTGGCAATCAGCCCCAGCATTTT.

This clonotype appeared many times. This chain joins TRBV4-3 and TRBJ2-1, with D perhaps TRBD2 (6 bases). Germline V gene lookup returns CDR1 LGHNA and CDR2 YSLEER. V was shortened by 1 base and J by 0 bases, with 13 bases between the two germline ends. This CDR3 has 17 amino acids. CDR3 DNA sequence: TGCGCCAGCAGCCAAGGGGAGGCGGAGAGCTCCTACAATGAGCAGTTCTTC. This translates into CASSQGEAESSYNEQFF.

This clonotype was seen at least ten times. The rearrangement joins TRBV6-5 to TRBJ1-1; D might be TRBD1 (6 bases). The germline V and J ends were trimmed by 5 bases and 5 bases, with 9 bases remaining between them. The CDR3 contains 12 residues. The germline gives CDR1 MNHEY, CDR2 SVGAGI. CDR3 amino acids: CASSRQETEAFF. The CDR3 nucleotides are TGTGCCAGCAGTCGACAGGAAACTGAAGCTTTCTTT.

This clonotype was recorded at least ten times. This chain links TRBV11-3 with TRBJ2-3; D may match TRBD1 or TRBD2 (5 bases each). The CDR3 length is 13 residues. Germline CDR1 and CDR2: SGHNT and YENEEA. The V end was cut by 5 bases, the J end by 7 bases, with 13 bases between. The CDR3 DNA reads TGTGCCAGCAGCCCGGGACCGCAACATACGCAGTATTTT. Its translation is CASSPGPQHTQYF.

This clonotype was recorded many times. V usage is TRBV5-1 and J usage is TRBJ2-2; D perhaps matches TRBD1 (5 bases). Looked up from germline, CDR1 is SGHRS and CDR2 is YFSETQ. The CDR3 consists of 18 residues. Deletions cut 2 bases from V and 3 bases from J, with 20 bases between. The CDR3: CASSFTAGNKFDTGELFF. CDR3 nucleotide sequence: TGCGCCAGCAGCTTCACGGCAGGGAATAAGTTTGACACCGGGGAGCTGTTTTTT.

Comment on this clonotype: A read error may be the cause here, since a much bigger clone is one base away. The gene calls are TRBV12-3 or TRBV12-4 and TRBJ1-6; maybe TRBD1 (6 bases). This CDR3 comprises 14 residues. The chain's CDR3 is CASSGGAYKSPLHF. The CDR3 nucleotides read TGTGCCAGCAGTGGGGGGGCCTATAAATCACCCCTCCACTTT.

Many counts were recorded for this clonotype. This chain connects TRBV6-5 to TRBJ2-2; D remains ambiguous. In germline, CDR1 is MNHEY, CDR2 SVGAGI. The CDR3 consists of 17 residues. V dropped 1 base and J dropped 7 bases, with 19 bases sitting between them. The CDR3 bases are TGTGCCAGCAGTTACTACCCGTTGGCAGACAAGGGCGGGGAGCTGTTTTTT. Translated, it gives CASSYYPLADKGGELFF.

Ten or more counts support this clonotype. CDR3 protein: CSARRWGRQGDWRNYEQYF. Written as DNA, the CDR3 is TGCAGTGCTAGACGGTGGGGCAGGCAGGGGGATTGGAGAAATTACGAGCAGTACTTC. The rearrangement links TRBV20-1 to TRBJ2-7; 7 bases are shared with TRBD1. Trimming removed 2 bases from V and 4 bases from J; junction bases left unmatched: 23. The germline CDR1 and CDR2 sequences are DFQATT and SNEGSKA (reference sequence). This CDR3 contains 19 residues.

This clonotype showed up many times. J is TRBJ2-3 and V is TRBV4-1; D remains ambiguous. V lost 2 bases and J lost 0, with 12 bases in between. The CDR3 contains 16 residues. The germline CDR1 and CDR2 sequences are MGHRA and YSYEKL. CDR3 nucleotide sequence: TGCGCCAGCAGCCAAATACACTTAGTGAGCACAGATACGCAGTATTTT. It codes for CASSQIHLVSTDTQYF.

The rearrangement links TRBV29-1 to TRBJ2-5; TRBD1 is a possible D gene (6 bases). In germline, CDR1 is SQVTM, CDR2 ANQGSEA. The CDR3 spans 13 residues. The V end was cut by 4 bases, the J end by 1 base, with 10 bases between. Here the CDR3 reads CSVVQGFQETQYF. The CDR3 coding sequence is TGCAGCGTTGTACAGGGCTTCCAAGAGACCCAGTACTTC.

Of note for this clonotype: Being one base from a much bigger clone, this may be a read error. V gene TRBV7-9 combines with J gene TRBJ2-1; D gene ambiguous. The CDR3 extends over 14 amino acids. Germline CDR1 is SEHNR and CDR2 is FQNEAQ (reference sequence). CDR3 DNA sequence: TGTGCCAGCAGCCTTACCGGGTCCGACAATGACCAGTTCTTC. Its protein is CASSLTGSDNDQFF.

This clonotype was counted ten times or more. CDR3 sequence (DNA): TGTGCCACCGGAACCTCAGCGAACACTGAAGCTTTCTTT. Its protein is CATGTSANTEAFF. The rearrangement links TRBV15 to TRBJ1-1; D uncertain. Per the germline V gene, CDR1 is LNHNV and CDR2 is YYDKDF (reference sequence). The CDR3 has 13 amino acids. V was cut by 8 bases and J by 1 base, with 11 bases left in between.